The 21 T cell receptor beta chains listed next were all sequenced from one sample in a study of cytomegalovirus exposure and HLA in healthy donors. The protocol was immunoSEQ multiplex PCR, while the TCRdb copy is restricted to in-frame clones and leaves out a portion. Of over 150,000 clones listed, around 81% are singletons. Sequenced sample: PBMCs. The receptors were gathered from a woman aged 18-35 years in good health and CMV-seropositive.

V is TRBV5-1 and J is TRBJ2-3; 7 bases line up with TRBD2. J gave up 1 base and V 4 bases, and 6 bases lay outside the gene matches. There are 15 residues in the CDR3. Germline V gives CDR1 SGHRS, CDR2 YFSETQ. The CDR3 reads CASSESTSGTDTQYF. The CDR3 DNA sequence: TGCGCCAGCAGCGAGAGTACTAGCGGCACAGATACGCAGTATTTT.

J is TRBJ1-5 and V is TRBV4-1; D is possibly TRBD1 (5 bases). Germline V CDR1 and CDR2: MGHRA, YSYEKL. The V gene lost 0 bases and the J gene lost 1 base, with 16 bases spanning the gap. CDR3 length equals 18 residues. For the CDR3, the DNA is TGCGCCAGCAGCCAAGATGCGTTGGGGACTACGAGCAATCAGCCCCAGCATTTT. Its protein product is CASSQDALGTTSNQPQHF.

V is TRBV11-2 and J is TRBJ2-7, with 11 nucleotides matching TRBD2. V lost 6 bases, J lost 7 bases, and 5 bases stayed unmatched. The CDR3 extends over 13 amino acids. CDR1 is SGHAT, CDR2 FQNNGV, per germline. This CDR3 reads CASRGLAVWEQYF. In DNA form, the CDR3 reads TGTGCCAGCAGGGGACTAGCGGTCTGGGAGCAGTACTTC.

This chain uses TRBV9 with TRBJ2-3; 10 bases line up with TRBD2. The CDR3 consists of 15 residues. The J segment lost 4 bases and the V segment lost 4 bases, leaving 6 bases of the junction unmatched. Germline V gives CDR1 SGDLS, CDR2 YYNGEE. CDR3 in amino acids: CASSLSGGAADTQYF. The DNA for the CDR3 is TGTGCCAGCAGCCTGAGCGGGGGGGCCGCAGATACGCAGTATTTT.

V usage is TRBV2 and J usage is TRBJ2-7, with 9 positions matching TRBD2. The V gene's germline CDR1 is SNHLY and CDR2 FYNNEI. There are 15 residues in the CDR3. J gave up 7 bases and V 5 bases, and 12 bases lay outside the gene matches. The CDR3 DNA follows: TGTGCCAGCAGTAGACGTAGCGGGGGCGGAGGAGAGCAGTACTTC. As protein: CASSRRSGGGGEQYF.

The chain employs TRBV11-2 and TRBJ1-4, with TRBD1 as a possible D gene (5 bases). This CDR3 region has 13 residues. Germline-derived CDR1 and CDR2 are SGHAT and FQNNGV. Between the trimmed V and J ends, which lost 2 bases and 8 bases, there was a span of 9 bases. CDR3 residues: CASSLWQGEKLFF. The CDR3 DNA sequence: TGTGCCAGCAGCTTATGGCAGGGAGAAAAACTGTTTTTT.

The genes are TRBV9 and TRBJ2-5, with 7 positions matching TRBD1. This CDR3 spans 14 amino acids. Germline V gene lookup returns CDR1 SGDLS and CDR2 YYNGEE. Unmatched junction bases numbered 6, after V lost 4 bases and J lost 3 bases. CDR3 amino acids: CASSLGTAKETQYF. CDR3 coding DNA: TGTGCCAGCAGCTTAGGGACAGCTAAAGAGACCCAGTACTTC.

J is TRBJ1-5 and V is TRBV7-8; D gene uncertain. Germline V gene data show CDR1 as SGHVS and CDR2 as FQNEAQ. This CDR3 is 14 amino acids long. V was clipped by 5 bases and J by 7 bases, with 15 bases between them. The CDR3 loop reads CASSLVESRQPQHF. CDR3 DNA: TGTGCCAGCAGCCTCGTAGAATCCAGGCAGCCCCAGCATTTT.

The chain employs TRBV5-1 and TRBJ2-2; weak D call: TRBD2 (7 bases). In germline, CDR1 is SGHRS, CDR2 YFSETQ. The CDR3 runs 15 residues. Trimming cost V 1 base and J 3 bases, with 10 bases left between them. CDR3 in DNA: TGCGCCAGCAGCTTGAGGGGGGGCGACACCGGGGAGCTGTTTTTT. Translation gives CASSLRGGDTGELFF.

CDR3 bases: TGTGCCAGCACCCCCGGACTCGTCGACTATGGCTACACCTTC. It yields the protein CASTPGLVDYGYTF. The rearrangement links TRBV6-1 to TRBJ1-2; D is unclear. This CDR3 is 14 amino acids long. Germline-derived CDR1 and CDR2 are MNHNS and SASEGT. Trimming removed 7 bases at V and 3 bases at J, with 15 bases between.

The V gene is TRBV9, the J gene TRBJ2-5; 8 nucleotides line up with TRBD2. The length of the CDR3 is 14 residues. The ends lost 0 bases at V and 5 bases at J; junction bases unmatched: 3. CDR1 is SGDLS, CDR2 YYNGEE, per germline. The CDR3 DNA is TGTGCCAGCAGCGTAGCGGGGGGGCTGGAGACCCAGTACTTC. Translated, it gives CASSVAGGLETQYF.

The V and J genes are TRBV14 and TRBJ1-1; 8 bases are shared with TRBD1. This CDR3 region has 13 residues. Trimming removed 4 bases from V and 9 bases from J; junction bases left unmatched: 7. Germline CDR1 is SGHDN and CDR2 is FVKESK. The CDR3 bases are TGTGCCAGCAGCCCGACAGGGGCTACACAAGCTTTCTTT. Residues: CASSPTGATQAFF.

The V call is TRBV6-6, the J call TRBJ2-7; TRBD1 matches 9 bases. J was trimmed by 4 bases and V by 7 bases; bases with no gene match: 5. CDR1 and CDR2 from the germline V gene are MNHNY and SVGAGI (reference sequence). This CDR3 is 13 amino acids long. The chain's CDR3 is CASMDRGWYEQYF. The CDR3 region has the DNA TGTGCCAGCATGGACAGGGGATGGTACGAGCAGTACTTC.

The chain couples TRBV6-6 to TRBJ1-3; 9 bases match TRBD1. Trimming removed 5 bases from V and 1 base from J; junction bases left unmatched: 6. Germline V gene lookup returns CDR1 MNHNY and CDR2 SVGAGI (reference sequence). The CDR3 totals 16 residues. CDR3 sequence: CASSPDRGKSGNTIYF. CDR3 bases: TGTGCCAGCAGTCCGGACAGGGGAAAGTCTGGAAACACCATATATTTT.

The genes are TRBV7-9 and TRBJ2-1, with unresolved D. The CDR3 covers 14 residues. Germline loops: CDR1 SEHNR, CDR2 FQNEAQ (reference sequence). Deletions cut 5 bases from V and 4 bases from J, with 12 bases between. The CDR3 loop reads CASSRDRSYNEQFF. CDR3 sequence (DNA): TGTGCCAGCAGCCGTGATCGGTCTTACAATGAGCAGTTCTTC.

The chain employs TRBV6-1 and TRBJ2-2, with 8 nucleotides matching TRBD2. Germline V gene data show CDR1 as MNHNS and CDR2 as SASEGT. V dropped 0 bases and J dropped 6; count of bases not matched to a gene: 6. The CDR3 extends over 16 amino acids. The DNA for the CDR3 is TGTGCCAGCAGTGAAGCGTTCGGGGGGGCTTCCGGGGAGCTGTTTTTT. Its translation: CASSEAFGGASGELFF.

The gene calls are TRBV7-6 and TRBJ1-1; 9 bases map to TRBD1. Germline V CDR1 and CDR2: SGHVS, FNYEAQ. This CDR3 is 14 amino acids long. V was pared by 5 bases and J by 6 bases, with 7 bases of the junction left unmatched. The CDR3, as DNA: TGTGCCAGCAGCAGCGTAAGGACAGGGGCTGAAGCTTTCTTT. Translated, it gives CASSSVRTGAEAFF.

The chain uses TRBV27 and TRBJ1-2; 7 positions agree with TRBD1. CDR1 and CDR2 from the germline V gene are MNHEY and SMNVEV (reference sequence). The V segment lost 6 bases and the J segment 5 bases; nucleotides outside the gene matches: 12. CDR3 length equals 15 residues. CDR3 amino acids: CASSLGEQGRYGYTF. The CDR3 nucleotides are TGTGCCAGCAGCCTAGGGGAACAGGGGCGATATGGCTACACCTTC.

The chain links TRBV25-1 to TRBJ1-5; D ambiguous. Germline V gene sequence: CDR1 MGHDK, CDR2 SYGVNS. CDR3 length: 13 residues. Trimming stripped 5 bases from V and 2 bases from J, with 7 bases between. CDR3 DNA sequence: TGTGCCAGCAGTCCCGGGGGCAATCAGCCCCAGCATTTT. Its protein is CASSPGGNQPQHF.

This chain joins TRBV5-1 and TRBJ2-5; D is unclear. CDR1 SGHRS and CDR2 YFSETQ come from the germline V gene. With 0 bases removed from V and 4 bases from J, the gap between germline ends came to 16 bases. The CDR3 extends over 16 amino acids. The CDR3 DNA reads as TGCGCCAGCAGCTTGGCCGATACGGCGCGCGGAGAGACCCAGTACTTC. The encoded protein is CASSLADTARGETQYF.

The J gene is TRBJ2-1, the V gene TRBV5-1, with TRBD2 matching 16 bases. Per the germline V gene, CDR1 is SGHRS and CDR2 is YFSETQ. The CDR3 sequence is 19 residues long. V lost 3 bases and J lost 0; bases outside the gene matches: 6. The CDR3 DNA sequence: TGCGCCAGCAGCTGGGGACTAGCGGGGGGGCAAAGCTCCTACAATGAGCAGTTCTTC. It yields the protein CASSWGLAGGQSSYNEQFF.